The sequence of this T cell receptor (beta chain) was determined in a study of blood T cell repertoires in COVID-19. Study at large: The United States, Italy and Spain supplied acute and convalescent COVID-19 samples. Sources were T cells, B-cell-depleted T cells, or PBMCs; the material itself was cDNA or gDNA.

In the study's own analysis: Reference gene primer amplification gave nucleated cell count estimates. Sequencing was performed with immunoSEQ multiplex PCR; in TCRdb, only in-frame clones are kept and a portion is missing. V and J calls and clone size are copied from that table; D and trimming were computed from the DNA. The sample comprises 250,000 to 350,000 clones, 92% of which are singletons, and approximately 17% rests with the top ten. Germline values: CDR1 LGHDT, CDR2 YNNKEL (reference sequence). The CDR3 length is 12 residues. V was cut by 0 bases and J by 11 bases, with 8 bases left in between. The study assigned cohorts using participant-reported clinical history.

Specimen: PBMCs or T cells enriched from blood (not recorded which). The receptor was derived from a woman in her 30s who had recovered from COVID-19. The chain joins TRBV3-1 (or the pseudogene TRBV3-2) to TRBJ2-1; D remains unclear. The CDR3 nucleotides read TGTGCCAGCAGCCAAGAATATATTAAGCAGTTCTTC. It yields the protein CASSQEYIKQFF.